Presented here are 23 T cell receptor beta chains from one specimen sequenced in a study of vaccination and CD4 T cells after COVID-19. Treatment specified: approximately nine-day PBMC culture with coronavirus spike peptide pools or control peptides (ViraFEST assay). These TCRs' antigens remain unknown. Oncomine TCR Beta short-read sequencing was applied to DNA from cultured CD4+ T cells. Each CDR3 protein gets one entry after TCRdb re-called the PCR reads with MiXCR. In the table there are 13,000 to 15,000 distinct CDR3 sequences, about 55% of which are singletons. The sequenced sample was CD4+ T cells from blood, cultured in vitro, obtained before SARS-CoV-2 vaccination. The receptors were sampled from a human donor who had recovered from COVID-19.

The chain links TRBV30 to TRBJ1-1, with D hard to call. Trimming removed 2 bases from V and 2 bases from J, with 15 bases in between. Germline V gene sequence: CDR1 GTSNPN, CDR2 SVGIG (reference sequence). CDR3 length: 15 residues. The CDR3 region is CAWSPPPGLNTEAFF. CDR3 DNA: TGTGCCTGGAGTCCTCCCCCCGGTCTAAACACTGAAGCTTTCTTT.

The rearrangement uses TRBV7-9 and TRBJ2-2, with a tentative D call TRBD2 (6 bases). Germline V lookup: CDR1 SEHNR, CDR2 FQNEAQ (reference sequence). The CDR3 loop spans 15 amino acids. V lost 3 bases and J lost 5, with 13 bases in between. The CDR3 coding sequence is TGTGCCAGCAGCTTGGGACTCCCTTTGACCGGGGAGCTGTTTTTT. This sequence encodes CASSLGLPLTGELFF.

The chain joins TRBV6-2 or TRBV6-3 to TRBJ2-3; D is unresolved. Germline CDR1 and CDR2: MNHEY and SVGEGT. The CDR3 length is 13 residues. V shed 10 bases and J shed 0 bases, with 11 bases lying between them. CDR3 bases: TGTGCCACTTCACACCCCAGCACAGATACGCAGTATTTT. This sequence encodes CATSHPSTDTQYF.

J is TRBJ2-7 and V is TRBV23-1, with TRBD2 matching over 9 bases. TRBV23-1 counts as an open reading frame of uncertain function. The CDR3 is 16 residues long. Here the CDR3 DNA reads TGCGCACCTAGGTTGGGTAGCGGGAGCGTTGTGGGTCGGGAGTACTTC. Translating it yields CAPRLGSGSVVGREYF.

There are a few counts of this clonotype. This rearrangement joins TRBV28 to TRBJ1-2, with a weak D call TRBD1 (5 bases). Germline V lookup: CDR1 MDHEN, CDR2 SYDVKM. There are 14 residues in the CDR3. V lost 5 bases, J lost 6 bases, and 16 bases lay in between. The CDR3 here is CASSRTGTEHGYTF. The DNA of the CDR3 is TGTGCCAGCAGTCGGACCGGGACGGAGCATGGCTACACCTTC.

The CDR3 DNA reads TGTGCCAGCAGTGCAAGGACAGGGATTAATCAGCCCCAGCATTTT. Its protein product is CASSARTGINQPQHF. The chain couples TRBV2 to TRBJ1-5; the match to TRBD1 covers 8 bases. The CDR3 covers 15 residues. V lost 4 bases to trimming and J lost 4 bases; unmatched junction nucleotides: 6. In germline, CDR1 is SNHLY, CDR2 FYNNEI.

The chain combines TRBV6-4 with TRBJ2-3; TRBD2 matches 10 bases. Unmatched junction bases numbered 6, after V lost 5 bases and J lost 4 bases. This CDR3 is 15 amino acids long. Germline V gene sequence: CDR1 MRHNA, CDR2 SNTAGT. The chain's CDR3 is CASSTLAGGADTQYF. The CDR3 bases are TGTGCCAGCAGTACCTTAGCGGGAGGTGCAGATACGCAGTATTTT.

The chain has TRBV24-1 and TRBJ2-5; D is possibly TRBD2 (6 bases). V was cut by 4 bases and J by 4 bases, with 15 bases left in between. Germline CDR1 KGHDR, CDR2 SFDVKD. CDR3 length equals 15 residues. The CDR3 bases are TGTGCCACCAGTGAAGTAGTAACTAGCCCAGAGACCCAGTACTTC. This codes for CATSEVVTSPETQYF.

A few counts support this clonotype. The chain carries TRBV24-1 and TRBJ2-5; D unclear. Trimming removed 4 bases at V and 7 bases at J, with 15 bases between. Germline values: CDR1 KGHDR, CDR2 SFDVKD. The CDR3 is made up of 14 amino acids. The CDR3 sequence is CATSDRKLERTQYF. The CDR3 DNA follows: TGTGCCACCAGTGACCGCAAGCTAGAACGGACCCAGTACTTC.

The genes are TRBV7-9 and TRBJ2-5, with D unresolved. Trimming took off 1 base at V and 5 bases at J, with 11 bases between the two ends. Germline-derived CDR1 and CDR2 are SEHNR and FQNEAQ (reference sequence). There are 14 residues in the CDR3. DNA for the CDR3: TGTGCCAGCAGCTTAGTGTCTAGTAGGGAGACCCAGTACTTC. Its translation: CASSLVSSRETQYF.

The chain uses TRBV27 and TRBJ2-3; TRBD2 might be the D (6 bases). Between the trimmed V and J ends, which lost 6 bases and 5 bases, there was a span of 12 bases. CDR3 length: 13 residues. CDR1 is MNHEY, CDR2 SMNVEV, per germline (reference sequence). The CDR3 sequence: CASRSDGGDTQYF. The CDR3 nucleotides read TGTGCCAGCAGATCTGACGGGGGAGATACGCAGTATTTT.

This clonotype appeared a few times. This rearrangement joins TRBV19 to TRBJ2-7; 8 bases match TRBD1. Per the germline V gene, CDR1 is LNHDA and CDR2 is SQIVND (reference sequence). V was pared by 1 base and J by 1 base, with 3 bases of the junction left unmatched. The CDR3 totals 15 residues. This CDR3 is CASSIGTGYSYEQYF. CDR3 in DNA: TGTGCCAGTAGTATAGGGACAGGGTATTCCTACGAGCAGTACTTC.

This clonotype was counted once. The CDR3 DNA follows: TGCAGTGCTAAACCGGGACAGGGGGGCGAGCAGTACTTC. It codes for CSAKPGQGGEQYF. The chain combines TRBV20-1 with TRBJ2-7; the match to TRBD1 covers 11 bases. Germline values: CDR1 DFQATT, CDR2 SNEGSKA (reference sequence). This CDR3 region has 13 residues. The junction had 5 bases not matched to a gene; V was cut back by 4 bases and J by 6 bases.

The genes are TRBV20-1 and TRBJ1-1, with D possibly being TRBD1 (5 bases). CDR3 length equals 16 residues. V lost 1 base, J lost 1 base, and 16 bases lay in between. Germline loops: CDR1 DFQATT, CDR2 SNEGSKA (reference sequence). The CDR3 nucleotides read TGCAGTGCTAGAGTCTCGAGAGGGGCTGGGAACACTGAAGCTTTCTTT. It specifies CSARVSRGAGNTEAFF.

This clonotype occurred a few times. The chain has TRBV5-4 and TRBJ1-3; 8 nucleotides line up with TRBD1. The CDR3 runs 13 residues. Trimming took 6 bases from V and 4 from J; bases not matched to a gene: 3. CDR1 is SGHNT and CDR2 is YYREEE in the germline V gene (reference sequence). CDR3 in DNA: TGTGCCAGCACCAGGGACAGGGGAAACACCATATATTTT. Translation gives CASTRDRGNTIYF.

This clonotype turned up a few times. The chain couples TRBV15 to TRBJ1-2, with unresolved D. Trimming pared 0 bases from V and 2 bases from J, leaving 7 bases between. This CDR3 is built from 14 residues. From germline, CDR1 is LNHNV and CDR2 YYDKDF (reference sequence). The CDR3 protein is CATSRDRRNYGYTF. The CDR3, as DNA: TGTGCCACCAGCAGAGATAGGAGGAACTATGGCTACACCTTC.

This sequence joins TRBV2 and TRBJ1-6; 7 nucleotides agree with TRBD1. This CDR3 comprises 14 residues. Germline V CDR1 and CDR2: SNHLY, FYNNEI. J gave up 3 bases and V 8 bases, and 4 bases lay outside the gene matches. Here the CDR3 DNA reads TGTGCCAGCGTCCGGGACAGCTATAATTCACCCCTCCACTTT. Translated: CASVRDSYNSPLHF.

V gene TRBV20-1 combines with J gene TRBJ1-2; TRBD1 is a possible D gene (5 bases). Trimming left V 6 bases short and J 3 bases short, with 17 bases between. The CDR3 covers 14 residues. Per the germline V gene, CDR1 is DFQATT and CDR2 is SNEGSKA (reference sequence). CDR3 protein: CSAQIPTGDYGYTF. CDR3 in DNA: TGCAGTGCCCAAATCCCGACGGGGGACTATGGCTACACCTTC.

This chain connects TRBV28 to TRBJ1-1; a weak D match, TRBD1 (6 bases). Germline V gene lookup returns CDR1 MDHEN and CDR2 SYDVKM. This CDR3 has 13 residues. Trimming shortened V by 5 bases and J by 6 bases, and 13 bases separated the two germline ends. CDR3: CASSQGLAAEAFF. In DNA form, the CDR3 reads TGTGCCAGCAGTCAGGGGCTGGCGGCTGAAGCTTTCTTT.

The chain couples TRBV6-2 or TRBV6-3 to TRBJ2-7; TRBD2 agrees at 10 bases. The V gene end was trimmed by 2 bases and the J gene end by 0 bases; junction bases not matched to a gene: 1. Per the germline V gene, CDR1 is MNHEY and CDR2 is SVGEGT. CDR3 length: 15 residues. This CDR3 reads CASSYGLAASYEQYF. The CDR3 DNA reads as TGTGCCAGCAGTTACGGACTAGCGGCCTCCTACGAGCAGTACTTC.

The chain joins TRBV12-3 or TRBV12-4 to TRBJ1-5, with 9 bases identical to TRBD1. The CDR3 totals 17 residues. V lost 6 bases to trimming and J lost 0 bases; unmatched junction nucleotides: 9. CDR3 in amino acids: CASSRQQGANSNQPQHF. DNA for the CDR3: TGTGCCAGCAGCCGACAACAGGGGGCGAATAGCAATCAGCCCCAGCATTTT.

The chain uses TRBV7-7 and TRBJ2-1; 8 nucleotides align to TRBD2. Germline assignment: CDR1 SSHAT and CDR2 FNYEAQ (reference sequence). Unmatched junction bases numbered 5, after V lost 1 base and J lost 6 bases. This CDR3 contains 15 residues. DNA of the CDR3: TGTGCCAGCAGCTTAGGCCCGGGAGGGGGCAATGAGCAGTTCTTC. Protein product: CASSLGPGGGNEQFF. Full variable domain (remainder filled in from reference TRBV7-7 and TRBJ2-1): GAGVSQSPRYKVTKRGQDVTLRCDPISSHATLYWYQQALGQGPEFLTYFNYEAQPDKSGLPSDRFSAERPEGSISTLTIQRTEQRDSAMYRCASSLGPGGGNEQFFGPGTRLTVL.

This clonotype rates as medium-sized. The rearrangement joins TRBV20-1 to TRBJ2-2; D unresolved. CDR1 and CDR2 from the germline V gene are DFQATT and SNEGSKA (reference sequence). The CDR3 is made up of 13 amino acids. Trimming took off 5 bases at V and 7 bases at J, with 14 bases between the two ends. The CDR3 spells CSARWGSSGELFF. As DNA, the CDR3 is TGCAGTGCTCGATGGGGTAGCAGCGGGGAGCTGTTTTTT.